This T cell receptor beta chain came from a study of cytotoxic CD8 clonotypes in ibrutinib-treated CLL. Investigators sought sequencing depths of between 1 in 200,000 and 1 in 1 million T cells. Only in-frame clones appear in the TCRdb table, and some are missing; sequencing was by immunoSEQ multiplex PCR. The sample lists about 130,000 clones; 70% to 90% were seen once. Of note for this clone: Its antigen remains unidentified.

The V and J ends lost 7 bases and 5 bases, in that order; junction bases with no gene match: 13. This CDR3 region has 16 residues. Looked up from germline, CDR1 is SGHNT and CDR2 is YYREEE (reference sequence). Study-level findings and limits: At the start, clonality exceeded age-matched healthy donors and followed circulating CD8+ T-cell counts. The public clonotypes identified were infrequent and showed contraction or stability on treatment. Sustained-remission and progressing patients had different sampling times.

The receptor's source is a human donor with chronic lymphocytic leukemia. Material: PBMCs, obtained after 24 months of ibrutinib treatment. The chain carries TRBV5-4 and TRBJ2-1, with 9 bases matching TRBD2. The CDR3 DNA sequence: TGTGCCAGCGCGCGTCGAGGGCGGGAGGGGCACAATGAGCAGTTCTTC. Its protein product is CASARRGREGHNEQFF.